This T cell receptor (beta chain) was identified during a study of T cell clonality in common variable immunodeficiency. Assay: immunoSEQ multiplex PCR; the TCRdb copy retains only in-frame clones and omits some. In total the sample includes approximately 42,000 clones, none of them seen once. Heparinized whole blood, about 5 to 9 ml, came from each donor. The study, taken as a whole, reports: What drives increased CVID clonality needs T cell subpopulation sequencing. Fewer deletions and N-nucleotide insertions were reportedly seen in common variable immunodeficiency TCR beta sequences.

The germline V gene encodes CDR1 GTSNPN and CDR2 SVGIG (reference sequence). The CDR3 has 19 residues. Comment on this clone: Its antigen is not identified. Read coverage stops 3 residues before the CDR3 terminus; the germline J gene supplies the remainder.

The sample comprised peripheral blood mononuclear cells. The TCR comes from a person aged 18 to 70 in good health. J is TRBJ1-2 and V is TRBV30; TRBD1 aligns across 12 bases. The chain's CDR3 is CAWSQGRDRGRVAKNIYTF. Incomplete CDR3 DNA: TGTGCCTGGAGTCAAGGGCGGGACAGGGGGCGCGTCGCCAAAAACATC.